By share, the clone carrying this T cell receptor (beta chain) counts as medium-sized. The antigen is not known. The data were taken from a study of cytomegalovirus exposure and HLA in healthy donors. Whole-study findings and limits: The CMV antigen specificity of a few CMV-associated chains was confirmed through in vitro analysis.

PCR primers comprised 60 Vbeta and 13 Jbeta primers. Generated by immunoSEQ multiplex PCR, the TCRdb table keeps only in-frame clones and is missing some. The table includes over 65,000 clones, around 80% detected once. The V gene's germline CDR1 is SNHLY and CDR2 FYNNEI. The CDR3 loop spans 11 amino acids. Trimming removed 6 bases at V and 6 bases at J, with 7 bases between. This receptor was identified in a man aged 40-50 years in good health and CMV-seronegative. V usage is TRBV2 and J usage is TRBJ2-3; a weak D match, TRBD1 (6 bases). The specimen was PBMCs. The CDR3 sequence is CASRDRDTQYF. CDR3 DNA sequence: TGTGCCAGCAGAGACAGGGATACGCAGTATTTT.